The sequence of this TCR beta chain was determined in a study of blood T cell repertoires in COVID-19. Germline V lookup: CDR1 ENHRY, CDR2 SYGVKD. V lost 6 bases, J lost 6 bases, and 10 bases stayed unmatched. There are 14 residues in the CDR3. TCRdb keeps only in-frame clones here, not all; method: immunoSEQ multiplex PCR. In the table there are more than 100,000 clones, around 86% of which are singletons. Material: peripheral blood. This chain uses TRBV10-3 with TRBJ1-2, with TRBD1 matching 7 bases. This TCR was recovered from a man in his forties or fifties with active COVID-19. CDR3 region: CAISNDRVRDGYTF. In DNA, the CDR3 is TGTGCCATCAGCAACGACAGGGTTAGAGATGGCTACACCTTC.